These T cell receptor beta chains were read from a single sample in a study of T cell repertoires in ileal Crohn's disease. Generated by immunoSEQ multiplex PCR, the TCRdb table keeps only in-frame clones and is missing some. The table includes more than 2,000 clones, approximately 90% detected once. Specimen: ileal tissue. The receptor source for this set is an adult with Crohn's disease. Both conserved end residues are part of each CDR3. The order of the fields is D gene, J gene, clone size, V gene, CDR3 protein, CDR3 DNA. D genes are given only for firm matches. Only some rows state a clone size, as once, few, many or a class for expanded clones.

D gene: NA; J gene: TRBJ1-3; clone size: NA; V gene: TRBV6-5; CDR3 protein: CASSREAGNTIYF; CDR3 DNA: TGTGCCAGCAGTAGGGAGGCTGGAAACACCATATATTTT
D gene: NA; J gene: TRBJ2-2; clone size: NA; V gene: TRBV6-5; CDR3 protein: CASSYSGTTNTGELFF; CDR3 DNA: TGTGCCAGCAGTTACTCCGGGACAACGAACACCGGGGAGCTGTTTTTT
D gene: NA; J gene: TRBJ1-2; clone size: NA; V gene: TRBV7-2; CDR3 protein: CASSPAPGRGYTF; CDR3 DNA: TGTGCCAGCAGTCCAGCGCCGGGTCGGGGCTACACCTTC
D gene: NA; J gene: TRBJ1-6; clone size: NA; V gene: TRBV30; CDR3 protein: CAWGGSPLHF; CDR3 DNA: TGTGCCTGGGGCGGGTCACCCCTCCACTTT
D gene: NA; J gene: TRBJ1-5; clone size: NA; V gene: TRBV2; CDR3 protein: CASSRGDNQPQHF; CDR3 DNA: TGTGCCAGCAGTAGGGGTGACAATCAGCCCCAGCATTTT
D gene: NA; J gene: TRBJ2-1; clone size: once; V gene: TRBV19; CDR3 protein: CASRRDGLINEQFF; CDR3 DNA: TGTGCCAGTAGGAGGGACGGACTAATTAATGAGCAGTTCTTC
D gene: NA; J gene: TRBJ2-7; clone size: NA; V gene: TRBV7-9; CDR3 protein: CASSLESQGGEQYF; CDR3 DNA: TGTGCCAGCAGCTTAGAGTCTCAGGGTGGCGAGCAGTACTTC
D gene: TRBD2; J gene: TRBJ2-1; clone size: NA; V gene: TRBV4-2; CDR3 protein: CASSQGGTSGRNEQFF; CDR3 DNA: TGTGCCAGCAGCCAAGGGGGGACTAGCGGGAGGAATGAGCAGTTCTTC
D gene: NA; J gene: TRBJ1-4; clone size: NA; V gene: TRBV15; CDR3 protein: CATSRDIGGQGEKLFF; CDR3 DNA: TGTGCCACCAGCAGAGATATCGGAGGGCAGGGCGAAAAACTGTTTTTT
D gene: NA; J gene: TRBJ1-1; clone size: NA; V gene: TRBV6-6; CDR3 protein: CASTTSGTREAFF; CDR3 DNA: TGTGCCAGCACCACCTCCGGGACACGCGAAGCTTTCTTT
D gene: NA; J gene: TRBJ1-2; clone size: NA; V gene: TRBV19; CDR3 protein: CASSPGAYGYTF; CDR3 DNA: TGTGCCAGTAGCCCGGGAGCCTATGGCTACACCTTC
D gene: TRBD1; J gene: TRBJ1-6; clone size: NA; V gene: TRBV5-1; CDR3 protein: CASSLVPQGNNNSPLHF; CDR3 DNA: TGCGCCAGCAGCTTGGTCCCACAGGGGAACAATAATTCACCCCTCCACTTT
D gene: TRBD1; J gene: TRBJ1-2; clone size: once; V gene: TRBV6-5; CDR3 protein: CASSKDRGNYGYTF; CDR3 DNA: TGTGCCAGCAGTAAAGACAGGGGAAACTATGGCTACACCTTC
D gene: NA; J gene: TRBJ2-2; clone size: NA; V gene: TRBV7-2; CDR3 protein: CATSMSTGELFF; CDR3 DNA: TGTGCCACCTCTATGTCAACCGGGGAGCTGTTTTTT
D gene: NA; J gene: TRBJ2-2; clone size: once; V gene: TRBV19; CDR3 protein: CASGGAGLGELFF; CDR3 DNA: TGTGCCAGTGGAGGTGCAGGGTTAGGGGAGCTGTTTTTT
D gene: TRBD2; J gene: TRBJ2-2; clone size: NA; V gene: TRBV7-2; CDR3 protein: CASSVGLAGINTGELFF; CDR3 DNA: TGTGCCAGCAGCGTGGGACTAGCGGGAATAAACACCGGGGAGCTGTTTTTT
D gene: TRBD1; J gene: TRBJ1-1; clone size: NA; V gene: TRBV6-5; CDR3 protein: CASERTGGHTEAFF; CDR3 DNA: TGTGCCAGCGAAAGGACAGGGGGCCACACTGAAGCTTTCTTT
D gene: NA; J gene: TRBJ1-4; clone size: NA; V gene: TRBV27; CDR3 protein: CASSPIPTGHEKLFF; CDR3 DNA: TGTGCCAGCAGCCCAATCCCGACAGGCCATGAAAAACTGTTTTTT
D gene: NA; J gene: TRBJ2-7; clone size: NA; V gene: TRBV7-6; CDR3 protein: CASSLDPSSYEQYF; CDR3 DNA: TGTGCCAGCAGCTTGGACCCGAGCTCCTACGAGCAGTACTTC
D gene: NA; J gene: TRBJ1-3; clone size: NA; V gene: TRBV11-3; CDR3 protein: CASSPIGSPEVSGNTIYF; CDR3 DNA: TGTGCCAGCAGCCCTATAGGGAGCCCCGAAGTTTCTGGAAACACCATATATTTT
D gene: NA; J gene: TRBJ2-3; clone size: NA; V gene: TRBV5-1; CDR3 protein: CASSLGQYVADTQYF; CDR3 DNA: TGCGCCAGCAGCTTGGGTCAGTATGTCGCAGATACGCAGTATTTT
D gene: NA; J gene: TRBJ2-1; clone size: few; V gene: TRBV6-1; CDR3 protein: CASSSNRVDEQFF; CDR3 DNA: TGTGCCAGCAGTTCAAACAGGGTGGATGAGCAGTTCTTC
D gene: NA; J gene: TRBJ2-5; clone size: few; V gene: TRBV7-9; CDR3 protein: CASSLATDSRTETQYF; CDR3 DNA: TGTGCCAGCAGCTTAGCCACTGACAGTCGTACAGAGACCCAGTACTTC
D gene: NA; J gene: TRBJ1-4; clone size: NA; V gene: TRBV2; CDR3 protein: CASSGWGNNEKLFF; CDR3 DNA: TGTGCCAGCAGTGGATGGGGGAATAATGAAAAACTGTTTTTT
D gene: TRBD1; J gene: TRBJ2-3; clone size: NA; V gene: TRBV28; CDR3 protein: CASRSTGTGEDTQYF; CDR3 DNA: TGTGCCAGCAGATCTACGGGGACAGGGGAAGATACGCAGTATTTT
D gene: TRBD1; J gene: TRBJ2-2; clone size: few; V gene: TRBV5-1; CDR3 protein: CASSLGTGNTGELFF; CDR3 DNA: TGCGCCAGCAGTCTCGGGACAGGGAACACCGGGGAGCTGTTTTTT
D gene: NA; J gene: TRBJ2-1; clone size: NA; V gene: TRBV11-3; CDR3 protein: CASSATGFVNEQFF; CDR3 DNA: TGTGCCAGCAGCGCTACAGGGTTCGTCAATGAGCAGTTCTTC
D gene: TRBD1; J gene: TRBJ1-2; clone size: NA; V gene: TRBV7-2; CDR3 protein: CASSPSGTGGSYGYTF; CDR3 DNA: TGTGCCAGCAGCCCATCCGGGACAGGGGGCTCCTATGGCTACACCTTC
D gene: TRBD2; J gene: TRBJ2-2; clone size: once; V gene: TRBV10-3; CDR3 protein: CAISDRTSGAGELFF; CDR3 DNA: TGTGCCATCAGTGATAGGACTAGCGGGGCCGGGGAGCTGTTTTTT